The 23 T cell receptor beta chains reported below all come from one sample, sequenced in a study of T cells in Graves' hyperthyroidism and ophthalmopathy. TCR beta CDR3 regions were amplified from RNA transcripts. A first-round RT-PCR of the TCR CDR3 used the HTBI primer set. TCRdb re-analysed the multiplex PCR reads in MiXCR, keeping a single row per CDR3 protein. The sample carries just under 750,000 distinct CDR3 sequences, under 45% recorded once. Material for sequencing was blood. The receptors shown here come from a woman between 40 and 50 years old with Graves' hyperthyroidism.

There are many counts of this clonotype. This chain joins TRBV20-1 and TRBJ1-1; the D is unclear. Trimming took 3 bases from V and 3 from J, leaving 5 bases between them. Germline-derived CDR1 and CDR2 are DFQATT and SNEGSKA (reference sequence). This CDR3 contains 11 residues. The CDR3 loop reads CSASDYTEAFF. CDR3 coding DNA: TGCAGTGCTAGTGACTACACTGAAGCTTTCTTT.

This chain uses TRBV19 with TRBJ1-2; D is ambiguous. V lost 3 bases and J 3 bases, leaving 11 bases between the germline ends. This CDR3 spans 14 amino acids. Germline assignment: CDR1 LNHDA and CDR2 SQIVND (reference sequence). CDR3 DNA: TGTGCCAGTAGTATTAGGAACAGACACTATGGCTACACCTTC. It yields the protein CASSIRNRHYGYTF.

There are many counts of this clonotype. J is TRBJ2-2 and V is TRBV20-1; maybe TRBD2 (5 bases). CDR1 DFQATT and CDR2 SNEGSKA come from the germline V gene (reference sequence). V shed 5 bases and J shed 7 bases, with 11 bases lying between them. This CDR3 has 12 amino acids. CDR3 DNA sequence: TGCAGTGCTCCTCGGGAAGACGGGGAGCTGTTTTTT. Translated: CSAPREDGELFF.

On this clonotype: A much larger clone differs by one base, so this may be a read error. The chain employs TRBV11-2 and TRBJ1-4; possibly TRBD1 for D (6 bases). V lost 5 bases and J 0 bases, leaving 16 bases between the germline ends. The CDR3 covers 17 residues. Per the germline V gene, CDR1 is SGHAT and CDR2 is FQNNGV. The CDR3 sequence: CASSLGRGIATNEKLFF. Written as DNA, the CDR3 is TGTGCCAGCAGCCTCGGGAGGGGGATCGCAACTAATGAAAAACTGTTTTTT.

This clonotype was seen only a few times. The rearrangement joins TRBV5-4 to TRBJ1-1; D call uncertain. Per the germline V gene, CDR1 is SGHNT and CDR2 is YYREEE (reference sequence). This CDR3 has 16 amino acids. Trimming stripped 2 bases from V and 0 bases from J, with 14 bases between. In DNA, the CDR3 is TGTGCCAGCAGCTTAGGTTCTCCGGGCATGAACACTGAAGCTTTCTTT. It is translated as CASSLGSPGMNTEAFF. The entire variable domain, with the rest obtained from reference TRBV5-4 and TRBJ1-1, is as follows: ETGVTQSPTHLIKTRGQQVTLRCSSQSGHNTVSWYQQALGQGPQFIFQYYREEENGRGNFPPRFSGLQFPNYSSELNVNALELDDSALYLCASSLGSPGMNTEAFFGQGTRLTVV.

This chain connects TRBV19 to TRBJ1-1, with no clear D. The CDR3 has 14 amino acids. Germline values: CDR1 LNHDA, CDR2 SQIVND (reference sequence). Between the trimmed V and J ends, which lost 2 bases and 3 bases, there was a span of 10 bases. The CDR3 protein is CASSIWAMDTEAFF. CDR3 in DNA: TGTGCCAGTAGTATATGGGCAATGGACACTGAAGCTTTCTTT. The whole variable domain, filled in from reference TRBV19 and TRBJ1-1, reads DGGITQSPKYLFRKEGQNVTLSCEQNLNHDAMYWYRQDPGQGLRLIYYSQIVNDFQKGDIAEGYSVSREKKESFPLTVTSAQKNPTAFYLCASSIWAMDTEAFFGQGTRLTVV.

This clonotype has only a few counts. The rearrangement links TRBV7-8 to TRBJ1-4; D is ambiguous. CDR1 SGHVS and CDR2 FQNEAQ come from the germline V gene. This CDR3 has 16 residues. The germline V and J ends were trimmed by 6 bases and 11 bases, with 25 bases remaining between them. CDR3 nucleotides: TGTGCCAGCAGTCCCCCGGGTTTTGGACGCGTAGGGAAACTGTTTTTT. Protein product: CASSPPGFGRVGKLFF. The full variable domain, completed using reference TRBV7-8 and TRBJ1-4, is GAGVSQSPRYKVAKRGQDVALRCDPISGHVSLFWYQQALGQGPEFLTYFQNEAQLDKSGLPSDRFFAERPEGSVSTLKIQRTQQEDSAVYLCASSPPGFGRVGKLFFGSGTQLSVL.

The genes are TRBV19 and TRBJ1-3; 7 bases are a match to TRBD1. In germline, CDR1 is LNHDA, CDR2 SQIVND (reference sequence). V trimming: 4 bases; J trimming: 0 bases; junction bases outside the gene matches: 9. The CDR3 covers 17 residues. CDR3 in DNA: TGTGCCAGTAGTAAGGGGGCAGATTTGGTCTCTGGAAACACCATATATTTT. The encoded protein is CASSKGADLVSGNTIYF.

The chain joins TRBV12-5 to TRBJ2-7; unclear D gene. This CDR3 has 14 amino acids. Germline-derived CDR1 and CDR2 are LGHNT and FRNRAP. V gave up 6 bases and J gave up 1 base, with 13 bases separating them. The CDR3 DNA sequence: TGTGCTAGTGGCCGACCCGCGAAGTCCTACGAGCAGTACTTC. As protein: CASGRPAKSYEQYF.

V gene TRBV7-9 combines with J gene TRBJ2-6, with TRBD1 matching over 9 bases. Looked up from germline, CDR1 is SEHNR and CDR2 is FQNEAQ (reference sequence). The CDR3 covers 18 residues. With V trimmed by 0 bases and J by 0 bases, 3 bases remained unmatched. The CDR3 nucleotides are TGTGCCAGCAGCTTAGCCGGGACAGGGAACTCTGGGGCCAACGTCCTGACTTTC. Translated, it gives CASSLAGTGNSGANVLTF.

The sample holds a few counts of this clonotype. J is TRBJ2-2 and V is TRBV12-5, with TRBD1 as a possible D gene (6 bases). V was clipped by 6 bases and J by 6 bases, with 11 bases between them. Germline V gives CDR1 LGHNT, CDR2 FRNRAP. This CDR3 spans 13 amino acids. CDR3 nucleotide sequence: TGTGCTAGTGGATACAGGGAGTCCGGGGAGCTGTTTTTT. Translation gives CASGYRESGELFF.

The CDR3 is CASIAGVNTEAFF. CDR3 bases: TGTGCCAGTATCGCAGGGGTGAACACTGAAGCTTTCTTT. The genes are TRBV19 and TRBJ1-4; weak D call: TRBD1 (6 bases). The J call may be wrong; the DNA end is better matched by TRBJ1-1. This CDR3 is built from 13 residues. Germline loops: CDR1 LNHDA, CDR2 SQIVND (reference sequence).

The chain is built from TRBV10-3 and TRBJ1-2; TRBD1 might be the D (5 bases). The V end was cut by 4 bases, the J end by 0 bases, with 15 bases between. CDR1 and CDR2 (germline): ENHRY, SYGVKD. The length of the CDR3 is 16 residues. The CDR3 here is CAISVSGDRTNYGYTF. CDR3 DNA: TGTGCCATCAGTGTTTCCGGGGACCGGACTAACTATGGCTACACCTTC.

This clonotype occurred many times. This chain joins TRBV24-1 and TRBJ1-5, with 8 bases identical to TRBD1. The CDR3 has 16 residues. Germline CDR1 and CDR2: KGHDR and SFDVKD. With V trimmed by 3 bases and J by 5 bases, 8 bases remained unmatched. The CDR3 bases are TGTGCCACCAGTGATCGTGGGACAGGTGGATATCAGCCCCAGCATTTT. Translating gives CATSDRGTGGYQPQHF.

The chain combines TRBV20-1 with TRBJ2-5, with D perhaps matching TRBD1 or TRBD2 (6 bases each). This CDR3 region has 13 residues. V was pared by 2 bases and J by 3 bases, with 10 bases between. CDR1 is DFQATT and CDR2 is SNEGSKA in the germline V gene (reference sequence). The CDR3 loop reads CSARRGGKETQYF. As DNA, the CDR3 is TGCAGTGCTAGACGAGGGGGGAAAGAGACCCAGTACTTC.

Points on this clonotype: An end of the junction does not agree with germline; a read error may underlie this. The V and J genes are TRBV12-3 or TRBV12-4 and TRBJ1-5; D not resolved. The length of the CDR3 is 15 residues. This CDR3 reads CAGSSSLGLGQPQHF. The CDR3 bases are TGTGCCGGCAGTTCTTCCCTCGGGCTTGGTCAGCCCCAGCATTTT.

This sequence joins TRBV7-2 and TRBJ1-6; D gene unclear. Germline V gene data show CDR1 as SGHTA and CDR2 as FQGNSA. CDR3 length equals 14 residues. V was shortened by 6 bases and J by 8 bases, with 14 bases between the two germline ends. CDR3 sequence reads: CASRVANSYSPLHF. The CDR3 DNA sequence: TGTGCCAGCAGGGTAGCTAACAGCTATTCACCCCTCCACTTT.

The rearrangement joins TRBV5-1 to TRBJ2-2, with D hard to call. Germline-derived CDR1 and CDR2 are SGHRS and YFSETQ. V was clipped by 0 bases and J by 5 bases, with 14 bases between them. This CDR3 has 16 amino acids. CDR3 in amino acids: CASSLVRGTLTGELFF. The CDR3 DNA reads as TGCGCCAGCAGCTTGGTCCGTGGTACACTAACCGGGGAGCTGTTTTTT.

The chain couples TRBV5-1 to TRBJ2-2; no definite D call. With 4 bases removed from V and 1 base from J, the gap between germline ends came to 8 bases. The CDR3 totals 14 residues. CDR1 and CDR2 from the germline V gene are SGHRS and YFSETQ. The CDR3 region is CASSIQGNTGELFF. CDR3 nucleotides: TGCGCCAGCAGCATTCAAGGGAACACCGGGGAGCTGTTTTTT.

The rearrangement uses TRBV4-1 and TRBJ2-7; 10 nucleotides line up with TRBD2. From germline, CDR1 is MGHRA and CDR2 YSYEKL. This CDR3 has 16 amino acids. J was trimmed by 5 bases and V by 4 bases; bases with no gene match: 11. CDR3 DNA sequence: TGCGCCAGCAGCCGGTCGCGGGCTAGCGGGAGCCACGAGCAGTACTTC. Translated, it gives CASSRSRASGSHEQYF.

V and J are TRBV7-2 and TRBJ2-5; D remains ambiguous. CDR3 length: 13 residues. The V gene's germline CDR1 is SGHTA and CDR2 FQGNSA. Trimming took 3 bases from V and 5 from J, leaving 10 bases between them. The chain's CDR3 is CASSFSGPETQYF. CDR3 sequence (DNA): TGTGCCAGCAGCTTTTCCGGGCCGGAGACCCAGTACTTC.

V and J are TRBV20-1 and TRBJ1-4; no definite D call. The CDR3 contains 14 residues. Germline CDR1 reads DFQATT; CDR2 reads SNEGSKA (reference sequence). The ends were cut back, 1 base at V and 6 bases at J, with 12 bases in the middle. The CDR3 DNA reads as TGCAGTGCTAGAGGCGGGTCGGGGTATGAAAAACTGTTTTTT. Translated: CSARGGSGYEKLFF.

This clonotype was found a few times. The chain employs TRBV10-3 and TRBJ2-2, with D tentatively TRBD1 (6 bases). The CDR3 covers 14 residues. V lost 10 bases to trimming and J lost 0 bases, with 12 bases between them. CDR1 is ENHRY, CDR2 SYGVKD, per germline. In DNA, the CDR3 is TGTGCCAGTATACAGGGAGCGAACACCGGGGAGCTGTTTTTT. Protein: CASIQGANTGELFF.